Following are 24 T cell receptor beta chains from one sample sequenced in a study of T-cell memory formation after mild COVID-19. TCRdb redid the calling of the 5' RACE reads with MiXCR, one entry per CDR3 protein. The table lists roughly 510,000 distinct CDR3 sequences, roughly 17% of them singletons, with roughly 8.2% in the top ten. The sequenced sample was PBMCs or a T cell subset sorted from them (not recorded which). The receptors stem from an adult woman who had mild COVID-19 (a few samples of this study predate the infection). Cell type and time point are not known.

The chain carries TRBV7-8 and TRBJ2-2, with a tentative D call TRBD2 (6 bases). The CDR3 extends over 15 amino acids. CDR1 SGHVS and CDR2 FQNEAQ come from the germline V gene. Trimming cost V 5 bases and J 0 bases, with 10 bases left between them. The CDR3 region is CASSRDWSNTGELFF. As DNA, the CDR3 is TGTGCCAGCAGCCGGGACTGGTCGAACACCGGGGAGCTGTTTTTT.

This clonotype has a handful of counts. The chain recombines TRBV3-1 with TRBJ1-3, with unresolved D. The germline V gene encodes CDR1 LGHDT and CDR2 YNNKEL (reference sequence). This CDR3 is built from 16 residues. V was cut by 1 base and J by 0 bases, with 10 bases left in between. The CDR3 nucleotides read TGTGCCAGCAGCCAAGCTTTACGGACCTCTGGAAACACCATATATTTT. Protein product: CASSQALRTSGNTIYF. The variable domain in full, with the rest retrieved from reference TRBV3-1 and TRBJ1-3, is DTAVSQTPKYLVTQMGNDKSIKCEQNLGHDTMYWYKQDSKKFLKIMFSYNNKELIINETVPNRFSPKSPDKAHLNLHINSLELGDSAVYFCASSQALRTSGNTIYFGEGSWLTVV.

The chain has TRBV10-2 and TRBJ2-3; D remains unclear. V lost 0 bases, J lost 0 bases, and 7 bases lay in between. This CDR3 contains 15 residues. The germline V gene has CDR1 WSHSY and CDR2 SAAADI. In DNA, the CDR3 is TGCGCCAGCAGTGAGTCCCCGACTAGCACAGATACGCAGTATTTT. This sequence encodes CASSESPTSTDTQYF.

This chain links TRBV28 with TRBJ2-4, with D possibly matching TRBD2 (6 bases). CDR1 is MDHEN and CDR2 is SYDVKM in the germline V gene. V was trimmed by 4 bases and J by 9 bases, leaving 25 bases between them. The CDR3 loop spans 17 amino acids. DNA for the CDR3: TGTGCCAGCAGTTCGGGCCCACGGCGGGGTTCGAGAATCATTCAGTACTTC. It specifies CASSSGPRRGSRIIQYF.

V usage is TRBV7-2 and J usage is TRBJ1-2; the match to TRBD1 covers 9 bases. The CDR3 totals 14 residues. V shed 5 bases and J 4 bases; nucleotides not matched to a gene: 5. The germline gives CDR1 SGHTA, CDR2 FQGNSA. CDR3 region: CASSIETGGYGYTF. The CDR3 nucleotides are TGTGCCAGCAGCATAGAGACAGGGGGCTATGGCTACACCTTC.

This clonotype showed up just a few times. V gene TRBV5-1 combines with J gene TRBJ1-4; 9 nucleotides align to TRBD1. Losses at the gene ends were 2 bases for V and 6 bases for J; bases not matched to a gene: 5. This CDR3 has 15 residues. In germline, CDR1 is SGHRS, CDR2 YFSETQ. Here the CDR3 DNA reads TGCGCCAGCAGCTTCCAACACAGGGGGCATGAAAAACTGTTTTTT. It translates to CASSFQHRGHEKLFF.

This clonotype occurred many times. The V gene is TRBV9, the J gene TRBJ2-7; D unresolved. Germline CDR1 and CDR2: SGDLS and YYNGEE. The CDR3 spans 13 residues. Trimming cost V 0 bases and J 1 base, with 5 bases left between them. Written as DNA, the CDR3 is TGTGCCAGCAGCGTAGCTGGGTCCTACGAGCAGTACTTC. As protein: CASSVAGSYEQYF.

In its sample, this clonotype was seen a few times. The chain uses TRBV3-1 and TRBJ2-7; a possible D gene is TRBD2 (6 bases). Germline V gene data show CDR1 as LGHDT and CDR2 as YNNKEL (reference sequence). Trimming shortened V by 0 bases and J by 0 bases, and 12 bases separated the two germline ends. The CDR3 is 16 residues long. The CDR3 loop is CASSQDPERASYEQYF. The CDR3 nucleotides are TGTGCCAGCAGCCAAGATCCTGAGCGGGCCTCCTACGAGCAGTACTTC.

The chain employs TRBV28 and TRBJ2-5, with D perhaps TRBD2 (6 bases). V lost 7 bases and J lost 4, with 16 bases in between. Germline values: CDR1 MDHEN, CDR2 SYDVKM. The CDR3 has 14 residues. This chain's CDR3 is CASTDRELAETQYF. Written as DNA, the CDR3 is TGTGCCAGCACGGACCGGGAACTAGCAGAGACCCAGTACTTC. The variable domain in full, completed from reference TRBV28 and TRBJ2-5, reads DVKVTQSSRYLVKRTGEKVFLECVQDMDHENMFWYRQDPGLGLRLIYFSYDVKMKEKGDIPEGYSVSREKKERFSLILESASTNQTSMYLCASTDRELAETQYFGPGTRLLVL.

The table lists this clonotype with many counts. CDR3 coding DNA: TGTGCCAGCAGCCAAGATTCTACCGCGATCAACACTGAAGCTTTCTTT. It specifies CASSQDSTAINTEAFF. This chain connects TRBV4-2 to TRBJ1-1; no firm D call. This CDR3 has 16 residues. V dropped 0 bases and J dropped 2 bases, with 13 bases sitting between them. Germline values: CDR1 LGHNA, CDR2 YNFKEQ.

CDR3 DNA: TGTGCCAGTAACCCTCCGGGACAGGTAAACGAGCAGTACTTC. Its protein is CASNPPGQVNEQYF. The chain joins TRBV19 to TRBJ2-7, with 8 bases matching TRBD1. The CDR3 spans 14 residues. J gave up 5 bases and V 7 bases, and 10 bases lay outside the gene matches. Per germline, CDR1 LNHDA and CDR2 SQIVND (reference sequence).

This clonotype appeared a few times. The chain is built from TRBV20-1 and TRBJ2-4, with D unresolved. CDR3 size: 13 residues. Trimming removed 0 bases from V and 9 bases from J, with 12 bases in between. CDR1 and CDR2 (germline): DFQATT, SNEGSKA (reference sequence). This chain's CDR3 is CSARDPYLSIQYF. CDR3 nucleotide sequence: TGCAGTGCTAGAGATCCCTATCTCAGCATTCAGTACTTC.

This clonotype was seen only a few times. The chain uses TRBV14 and TRBJ2-7; maybe TRBD1 (6 bases). This CDR3 is 14 amino acids long. The V gene lost 4 bases and the J gene lost 1 base, with 11 bases spanning the gap. CDR1 and CDR2 (germline): SGHDN, FVKESK. The CDR3 is CASSPRGISYEQYF. In nucleotides, the CDR3 is TGTGCCAGCAGCCCTAGGGGGATTTCCTACGAGCAGTACTTC.

This clonotype occurred a few times. This chain connects TRBV7-9 to TRBJ2-6; 8 bases are a match to TRBD2. CDR1 and CDR2 (germline): SEHNR, FQNEAQ (reference sequence). The V and J ends lost 1 base and 2 bases, in that order; junction bases with no gene match: 4. CDR3 length: 17 residues. In DNA, the CDR3 is TGTGCCAGCAGCTTAGGAACCGGGAGGGCTGGGGCCAACGTCCTGACTTTC. Protein sequence: CASSLGTGRAGANVLTF.

This clonotype showed up just a few times. The chain links TRBV5-1 to TRBJ2-1, with 8 positions matching TRBD2. CDR3 length: 18 residues. Germline V lookup: CDR1 SGHRS, CDR2 YFSETQ. V was pared by 2 bases and J by 6 bases, with 16 bases of the junction left unmatched. The chain's CDR3 is CASSFRPPPGLGTNEQFF. The CDR3 nucleotides read TGCGCCAGCAGCTTCCGGCCCCCACCGGGACTAGGTACCAATGAGCAGTTCTTC.

J is TRBJ1-5 and V is TRBV6-2 or TRBV6-3; D gene ambiguous. From germline, CDR1 is MNHEY and CDR2 SVGEGT. CDR3 length: 17 residues. The V and J ends lost 2 bases and 7 bases respectively, with 21 bases between them. CDR3 protein: CASSYGRIGSRWQPQHF. For the CDR3, the DNA is TGTGCCAGCAGTTACGGGCGGATCGGTTCTCGATGGCAGCCCCAGCATTTT.

This clonotype was seen many times. This sequence joins TRBV7-6 and TRBJ2-1; D is undetermined. This CDR3 comprises 12 residues. Germline-derived CDR1 and CDR2 are SGHVS and FNYEAQ. V lost 2 bases and J lost 5, with 4 bases in between. CDR3 residues: CASSLPNNEQFF. The DNA for the CDR3 is TGTGCCAGCAGCTTACCTAACAATGAGCAGTTCTTC.

In its sample, this clonotype was seen a few times. This chain joins TRBV24-1 and TRBJ1-2; D perhaps matches TRBD1 (5 bases). The germline V gene encodes CDR1 KGHDR and CDR2 SFDVKD. The V end was cut by 5 bases, the J end by 8 bases, with 11 bases between. This CDR3 region has 12 residues. The CDR3 here is CATSGGPYGYTF. Here the CDR3 DNA reads TGTGCCACCAGTGGGGGACCGTACGGCTACACCTTC.

This clonotype has ten or more counts. The gene calls are TRBV20-1 and TRBJ1-2, with TRBD1 identical over 10 bases. This CDR3 is built from 15 residues. CDR1 is DFQATT and CDR2 is SNEGSKA in the germline V gene (reference sequence). CDR3: CTPQARQGANYGYTF. Here the CDR3 DNA reads TGCACCCCCCAGGCCAGACAGGGGGCCAACTATGGCTACACCTTC.

V usage is TRBV20-1 and J usage is TRBJ2-1; D might be TRBD1 (5 bases). The CDR3 consists of 13 residues. Trimming removed 1 base from V and 6 bases from J, with 10 bases in between. Germline CDR1 and CDR2: DFQATT and SNEGSKA (reference sequence). CDR3 sequence reads: CSARAYRSNEQFF. DNA of the CDR3: TGCAGTGCTAGAGCTTACAGGAGCAATGAGCAGTTCTTC.

The table lists this clonotype with a few counts. The chain combines TRBV20-1 with TRBJ2-3, with D unresolved. Germline V CDR1 and CDR2: DFQATT, SNEGSKA (reference sequence). V lost 2 bases, J lost 4 bases, and 4 bases lay in between. This CDR3 contains 11 residues. CDR3: CSARRSDTQYF. CDR3 nucleotides: TGCAGTGCTAGAAGGTCAGATACGCAGTATTTT.

The chain combines TRBV4-2 with TRBJ2-3, with 8 nucleotides matching TRBD2. The V segment lost 3 bases and the J segment 5 bases; nucleotides outside the gene matches: 13. Germline V gives CDR1 LGHNA, CDR2 YNFKEQ. The CDR3 contains 17 residues. The CDR3 spells CASSQRGAGLGIDTQYF. DNA of the CDR3: TGTGCCAGCAGCCAGAGGGGAGCGGGACTAGGAATAGATACGCAGTATTTT.

The chain recombines TRBV5-1 with TRBJ1-4; 7 bases map to TRBD1. Germline trimming cut 4 bases from V and 8 bases from J; bases unmatched to any gene: 8. Germline-derived CDR1 and CDR2 are SGHRS and YFSETQ. This CDR3 comprises 14 residues. The DNA for the CDR3 is TGCGCCAGCAGCATCCGGGACAGCCGAGAAAAACTGTTTTTT. Translation gives CASSIRDSREKLFF.

This clonotype showed up just a few times. The chain couples TRBV19 to TRBJ2-1; D assignment may be TRBD1 or TRBD2 (7 bases each). V lost 7 bases and J lost 8, with 12 bases in between. CDR1 and CDR2 from the germline V gene are LNHDA and SQIVND (reference sequence). This CDR3 is 12 amino acids long. DNA of the CDR3: TGTGCCAGTAAGGGAGGGGGCCATGAGCAGTTCTTC. Translating gives CASKGGGHEQFF.